These 9 T cell receptor beta chains were sequenced from one sample in a study of post-analysis software for immune sequencing data (dated by TCRdb to between 2014 and 2016). What the work shows at the level of the full study, not this receptor alone: Patients showed significantly higher frequencies than controls for roughly five TRBV segments, among them TRBV5-6, TRBV5-1 and TRBV20-1.

Their target antigens are unknown. The library was built by means of PCR. This sample was sequenced with an Illumina HiSeq 2500. Unique molecular identifiers were incorporated into TCR beta cDNA libraries to reduce PCR and sequencing biases. TCRdb handled the public reads itself, with Q25 trimming in fastp and clone calling in MiXCR, and kept productive beta chains. Records with the same CDR3 protein are collapsed into one entry carrying the most frequent genes and DNA. The sample has fewer than 700,000 distinct CDR3 sequences on record, around 44% of them singletons. Clones ranked in the top ten supply around 1.7% of the sample. Sequencing was done on a sample of blood. Receptor source: a girl between 5 and 17 years old with multiple sclerosis.

The chain recombines TRBV29-1 with TRBJ2-5; D remains ambiguous. This CDR3 spans 13 amino acids. Trimming left V 6 bases short and J 6 bases short, with 17 bases between. The germline V gene has CDR1 SQVTM and CDR2 ANQGSEA. The CDR3 nucleotides read TGCAGCGTCCTGGACCCAGTAAAGAAGACCCAGTACTTC. This encodes CSVLDPVKKTQYF.

This clonotype was recorded a few times. This chain links TRBV6-6 with TRBJ2-7; no clear D gene. This CDR3 is 14 amino acids long. V was trimmed by 7 bases and J by 4 bases, leaving 17 bases between them. From germline, CDR1 is MNHNY and CDR2 SVGAGI (reference sequence). Written as DNA, the CDR3 is TGTGCCAGCATACGCCCCTATCAACCATACGAGCAGTACTTC. Translation: CASIRPYQPYEQYF.

This clonotype was observed a few times. The rearrangement uses TRBV12-3 or TRBV12-4 and TRBJ1-4, with 7 bases that match TRBD1. J was trimmed by 4 bases and V by 5 bases; bases with no gene match: 4. The CDR3 has 14 amino acids. CDR3 DNA: TGTGCCAGCAGTATGACAGGGTATAATGAAAAACTGTTTTTT. Amino acid sequence: CASSMTGYNEKLFF.

The J gene is TRBJ1-1, the V gene TRBV7-2; D not resolved. The germline V gene has CDR1 SGHTA and CDR2 FQGNSA. This CDR3 comprises 15 residues. V was trimmed by 5 bases and J by 2 bases, leaving 15 bases between them. For the CDR3, the DNA is TGTGCCAGCAGCGAAAACGTGCAGGCTAACACTGAAGCTTTCTTT. As protein: CASSENVQANTEAFF.

This sequence joins TRBV7-9 and TRBJ2-1, with D hard to call. The CDR3 is 16 amino acids. Deletions cut 0 bases from V and 6 bases from J, with 15 bases between. The germline CDR1 and CDR2 sequences are SEHNR and FQNEAQ (reference sequence). The CDR3: CASSLARLSQINEQFF. As DNA, the CDR3 is TGTGCCAGCAGCTTAGCGCGGTTGTCCCAGATCAATGAGCAGTTCTTC.

The rearrangement joins TRBV4-1 to TRBJ2-1; TRBD1 matches at 10 bases. Germline V gene lookup returns CDR1 MGHRA and CDR2 YSYEKL. This CDR3 is built from 16 residues. Trimming at V came to 0 bases and at J to 8 bases, leaving 7 bases not matched to a gene. This CDR3 reads CASSQDSPGTGDEQFF. The DNA for the CDR3 is TGCGCCAGCAGCCAAGACTCCCCGGGGACAGGGGATGAGCAGTTCTTC.

The CDR3 nucleotides read TGCAGCGTTGAAGCCCGGACTTATGGCTACACCTTC. Translating it yields CSVEARTYGYTF. The chain uses TRBV29-1 and TRBJ1-2; D gene uncertain. V was pared by 1 base and J by 5 bases, with 8 bases between. Germline assignment: CDR1 SQVTM and CDR2 ANQGSEA. The CDR3 length is 12 residues.

V usage is TRBV6-5 and J usage is TRBJ1-4; D possibly corresponds to TRBD1 (5 bases). CDR1 is MNHEY, CDR2 SVGAGI, per germline. V dropped 6 bases and J dropped 5 bases, with 13 bases sitting between them. This CDR3 has 14 residues. The CDR3, as DNA: TGTGCCAGCAGCCGACAGAGGATAAATGAAAAACTGTTTTTT. Its translation: CASSRQRINEKLFF.

This clonotype was counted between two and nine times. The genes are TRBV7-8 and TRBJ2-5; unclear D gene. With the DNA end fitting TRBJ2-7 better, the J assignment may be wrong. There are 12 residues in the CDR3. Germline-derived CDR1 and CDR2 are SGHVS and FQNEAQ. CDR3: CASSLGINEQYF. CDR3 DNA sequence: TGTGCCAGCAGCTTAGGTATAAACGAGCAGTACTTC.